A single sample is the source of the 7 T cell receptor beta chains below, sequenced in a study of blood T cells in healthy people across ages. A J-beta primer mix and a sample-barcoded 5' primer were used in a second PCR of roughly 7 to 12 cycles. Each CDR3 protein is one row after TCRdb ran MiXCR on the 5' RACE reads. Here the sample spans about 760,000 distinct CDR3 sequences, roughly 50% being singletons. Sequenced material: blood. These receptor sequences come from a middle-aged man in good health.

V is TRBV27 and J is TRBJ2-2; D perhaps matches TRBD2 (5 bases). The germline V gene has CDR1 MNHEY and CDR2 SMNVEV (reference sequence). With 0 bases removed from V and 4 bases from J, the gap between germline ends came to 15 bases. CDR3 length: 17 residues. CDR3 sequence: CASSLSSHPRGTGELFF. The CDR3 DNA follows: TGTGCCAGCAGTTTATCATCCCACCCTCGGGGCACCGGGGAGCTGTTTTTT.

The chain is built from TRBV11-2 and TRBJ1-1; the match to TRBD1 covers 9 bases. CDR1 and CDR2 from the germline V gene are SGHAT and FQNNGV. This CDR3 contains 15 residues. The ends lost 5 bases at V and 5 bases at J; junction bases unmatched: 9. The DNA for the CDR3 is TGTGCCAGCAGCCCCTGGACAGGGGTGGGGACTGAAGCTTTCTTT. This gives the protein CASSPWTGVGTEAFF.

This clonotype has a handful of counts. Here the CDR3 DNA reads TGTGCCAGCAGCAAAAGCCCACTAGCGCGAGAGACCCAGTACTTC. This gives the protein CASSKSPLARETQYF. The V and J genes are TRBV2 and TRBJ2-5; 7 bases are a match to TRBD2. Germline values: CDR1 SNHLY, CDR2 FYNNEI. The CDR3 is 15 residues long. V shed 6 bases and J 4 bases; nucleotides not matched to a gene: 11.

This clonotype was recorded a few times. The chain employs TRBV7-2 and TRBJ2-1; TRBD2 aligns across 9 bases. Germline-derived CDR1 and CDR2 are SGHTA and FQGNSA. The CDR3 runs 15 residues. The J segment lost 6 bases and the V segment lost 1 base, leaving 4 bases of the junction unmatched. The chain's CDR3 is CASSLGTAGGNEQFF. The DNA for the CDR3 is TGTGCCAGCAGCTTAGGCACAGCGGGAGGCAATGAGCAGTTCTTC.

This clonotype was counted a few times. The CDR3 spells CASSLDVGRVETQYF. CDR3 coding DNA: TGTGCCAGCAGCTTAGACGTCGGGAGGGTAGAGACCCAGTACTTC. The chain combines TRBV7-3 with TRBJ2-5; 8 positions agree with TRBD2. CDR1 is SGHTA, CDR2 FQGTGA, per germline. The length of the CDR3 is 15 residues. V lost 2 bases to trimming and J lost 4 bases; unmatched junction nucleotides: 6. Supplemented by reference TRBV7-3 and TRBJ2-5, the full variable domain reads GAGVSQTPSNKVTEKGKYVELRCDPISGHTALYWYRQSLGQGPEFLIYFQGTGAADDSGLPNDRFFAVRPEGSVSTLKIQRTERGDSAVYLCASSLDVGRVETQYFGPGTRLLVL.

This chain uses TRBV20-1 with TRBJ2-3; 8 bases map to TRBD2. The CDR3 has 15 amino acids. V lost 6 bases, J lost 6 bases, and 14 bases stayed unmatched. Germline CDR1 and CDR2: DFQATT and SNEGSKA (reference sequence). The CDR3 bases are TGCAGTGCCGGTCCTAGCGGGTCTAGGGGGGATACGCAGTATTTT. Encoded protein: CSAGPSGSRGDTQYF.

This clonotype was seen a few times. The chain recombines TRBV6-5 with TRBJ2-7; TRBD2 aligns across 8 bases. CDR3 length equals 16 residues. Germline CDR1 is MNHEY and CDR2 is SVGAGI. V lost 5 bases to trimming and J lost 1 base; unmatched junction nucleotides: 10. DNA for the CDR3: TGTGCCAGCAGTCCACCTTCAGCGGGAGCGTCCTACGAGCAGTACTTC. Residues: CASSPPSAGASYEQYF.